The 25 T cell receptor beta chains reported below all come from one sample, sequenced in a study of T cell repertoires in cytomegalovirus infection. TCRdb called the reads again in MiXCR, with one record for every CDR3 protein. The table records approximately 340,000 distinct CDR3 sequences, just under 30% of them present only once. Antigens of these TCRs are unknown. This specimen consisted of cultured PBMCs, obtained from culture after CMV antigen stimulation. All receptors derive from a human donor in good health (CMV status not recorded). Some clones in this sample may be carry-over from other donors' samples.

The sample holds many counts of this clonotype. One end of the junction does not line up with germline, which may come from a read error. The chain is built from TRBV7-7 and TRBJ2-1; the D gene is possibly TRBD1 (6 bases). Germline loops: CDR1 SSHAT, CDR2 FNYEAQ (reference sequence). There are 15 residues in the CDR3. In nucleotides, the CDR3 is TGTGCTAGCAGCGCACTACAGGGCCTTGGCAATGAGCAGTTCTTC. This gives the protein CASSALQGLGNEQFF.

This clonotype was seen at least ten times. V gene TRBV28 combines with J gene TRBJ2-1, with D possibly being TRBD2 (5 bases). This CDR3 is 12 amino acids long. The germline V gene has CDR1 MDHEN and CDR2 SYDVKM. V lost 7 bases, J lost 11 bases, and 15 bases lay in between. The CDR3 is CASTPQRGKQFF. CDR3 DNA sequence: TGTGCCAGCACTCCTCAGCGAGGGAAGCAGTTCTTC.

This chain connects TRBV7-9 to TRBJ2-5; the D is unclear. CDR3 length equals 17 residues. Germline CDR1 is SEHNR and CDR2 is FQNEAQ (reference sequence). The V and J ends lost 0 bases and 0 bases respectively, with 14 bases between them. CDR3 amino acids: CASSLALRLKYQETQYF. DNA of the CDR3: TGTGCCAGCAGCTTAGCGCTCCGGCTGAAGTACCAAGAGACCCAGTACTTC.

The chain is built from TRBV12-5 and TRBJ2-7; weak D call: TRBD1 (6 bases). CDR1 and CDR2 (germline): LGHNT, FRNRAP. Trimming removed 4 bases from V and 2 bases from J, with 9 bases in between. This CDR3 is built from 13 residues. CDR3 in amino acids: CASGYQGTYEQYF. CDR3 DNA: TGTGCTAGTGGTTATCAGGGGACCTACGAGCAGTACTTC.

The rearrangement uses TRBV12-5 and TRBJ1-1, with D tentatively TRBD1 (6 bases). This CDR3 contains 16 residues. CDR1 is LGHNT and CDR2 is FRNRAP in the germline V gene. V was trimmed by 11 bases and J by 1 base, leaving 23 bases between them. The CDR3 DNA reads TGTGCTTCTATGGGGGCAGGCGGCGGCTGGAACACTGAAGCTTTCTTT. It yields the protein CASMGAGGGWNTEAFF.

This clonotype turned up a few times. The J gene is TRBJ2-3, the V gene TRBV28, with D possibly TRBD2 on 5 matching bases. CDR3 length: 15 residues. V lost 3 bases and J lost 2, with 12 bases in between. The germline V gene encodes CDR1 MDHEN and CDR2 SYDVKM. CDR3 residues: CASSFIARNTDTQYF. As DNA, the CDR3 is TGTGCCAGCAGTTTTATAGCGCGGAACACAGATACGCAGTATTTT.

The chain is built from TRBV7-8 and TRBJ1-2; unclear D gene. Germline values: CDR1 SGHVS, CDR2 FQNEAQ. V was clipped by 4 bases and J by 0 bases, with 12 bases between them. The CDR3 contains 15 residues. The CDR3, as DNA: TGTGCCAGCAGCTGGAGGACGGTCACTAACTATGGCTACACCTTC. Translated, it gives CASSWRTVTNYGYTF. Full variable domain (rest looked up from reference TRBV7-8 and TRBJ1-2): GAGVSQSPRYKVAKRGQDVALRCDPISGHVSLFWYQQALGQGPEFLTYFQNEAQLDKSGLPSDRFFAERPEGSVSTLKIQRTQQEDSAVYLCASSWRTVTNYGYTFGSGTRLTVV.

In DNA, the CDR3 is TGTGCCAGCAGCCAAGATGGGGAGCCCTCCTCTGGGGCCAACGTCCTGACTTTC. Its protein is CASSQDGEPSSGANVLTF. The V gene is TRBV4-2, the J gene TRBJ2-6, with D maybe TRBD2 (5 bases). V was shortened by 0 bases and J by 0 bases, with 12 bases between the two germline ends. CDR1 is LGHNA, CDR2 YNFKEQ, per germline. The CDR3 is 18 amino acids.

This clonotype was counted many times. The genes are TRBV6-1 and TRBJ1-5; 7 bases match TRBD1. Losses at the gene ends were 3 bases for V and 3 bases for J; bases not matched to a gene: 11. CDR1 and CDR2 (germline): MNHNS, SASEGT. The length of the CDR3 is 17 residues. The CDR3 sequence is CASSDNTGDFFNQPQHF. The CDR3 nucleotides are TGTGCCAGCAGTGACAATACAGGGGACTTCTTCAATCAGCCCCAGCATTTT.

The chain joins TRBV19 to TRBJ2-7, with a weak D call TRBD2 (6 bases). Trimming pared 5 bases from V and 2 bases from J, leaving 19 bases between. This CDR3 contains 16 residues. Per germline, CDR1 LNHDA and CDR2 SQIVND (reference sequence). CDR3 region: CASSAAAGRAAYEQYF. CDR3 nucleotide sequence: TGTGCCAGTAGTGCGGCAGCGGGCCGGGCGGCCTACGAGCAGTACTTC. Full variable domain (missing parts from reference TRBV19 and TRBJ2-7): DGGITQSPKYLFRKEGQNVTLSCEQNLNHDAMYWYRQDPGQGLRLIYYSQIVNDFQKGDIAEGYSVSREKKESFPLTVTSAQKNPTAFYLCASSAAAGRAAYEQYFGPGTRLTVT.

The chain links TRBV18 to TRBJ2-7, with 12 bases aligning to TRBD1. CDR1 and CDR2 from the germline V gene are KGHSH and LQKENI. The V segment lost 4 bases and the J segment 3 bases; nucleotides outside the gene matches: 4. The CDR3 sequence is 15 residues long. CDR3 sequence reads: CASSRGTGGVYEQYF. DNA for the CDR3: TGTGCCAGCTCACGGGGGACAGGGGGCGTCTACGAGCAGTACTTC.

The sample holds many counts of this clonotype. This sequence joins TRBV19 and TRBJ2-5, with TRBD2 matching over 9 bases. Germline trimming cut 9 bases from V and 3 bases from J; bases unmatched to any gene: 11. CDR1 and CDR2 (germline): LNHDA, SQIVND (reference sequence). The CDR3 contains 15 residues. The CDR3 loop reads CASAGGTAVKETQYF. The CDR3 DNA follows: TGTGCCAGCGCGGGGGGGACAGCTGTTAAAGAGACCCAGTACTTC.

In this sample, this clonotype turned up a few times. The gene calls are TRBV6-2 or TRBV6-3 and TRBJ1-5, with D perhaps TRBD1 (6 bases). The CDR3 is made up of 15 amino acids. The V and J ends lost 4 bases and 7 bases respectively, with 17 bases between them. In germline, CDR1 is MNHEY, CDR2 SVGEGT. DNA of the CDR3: TGTGCCAGCAGTTCCGAACAGGGCGGAAGGCAGCCCCAGCATTTT. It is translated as CASSSEQGGRQPQHF.

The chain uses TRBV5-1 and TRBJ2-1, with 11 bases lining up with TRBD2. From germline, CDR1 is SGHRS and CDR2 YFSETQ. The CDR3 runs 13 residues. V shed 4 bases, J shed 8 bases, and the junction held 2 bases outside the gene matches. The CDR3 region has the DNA TGCGCCAGCAGCGGACTAGCGGGCCATGAGCAGTTCTTC. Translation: CASSGLAGHEQFF.

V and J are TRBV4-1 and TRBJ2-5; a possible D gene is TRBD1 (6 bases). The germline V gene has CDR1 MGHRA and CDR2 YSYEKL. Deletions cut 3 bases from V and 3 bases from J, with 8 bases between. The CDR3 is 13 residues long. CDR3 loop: CASSHGQKETQYF. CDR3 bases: TGCGCCAGCAGCCATGGACAGAAAGAGACCCAGTACTTC.

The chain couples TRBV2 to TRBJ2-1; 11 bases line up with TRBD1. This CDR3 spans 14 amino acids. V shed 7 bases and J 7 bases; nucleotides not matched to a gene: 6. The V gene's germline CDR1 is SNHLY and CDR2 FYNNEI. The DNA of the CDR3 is TGTGCCAGCAAACCGGGACAGGGGGTTAATGAGCAGTTCTTC. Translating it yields CASKPGQGVNEQFF.

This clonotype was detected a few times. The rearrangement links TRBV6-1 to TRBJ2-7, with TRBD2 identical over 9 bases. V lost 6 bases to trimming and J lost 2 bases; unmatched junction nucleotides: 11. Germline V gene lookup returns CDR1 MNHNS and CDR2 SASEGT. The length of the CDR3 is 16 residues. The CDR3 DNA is TGTGCCAGCAGGGAAAAGCGGGGGGCCTACCCCTACGAGCAGTACTTC. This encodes CASREKRGAYPYEQYF.

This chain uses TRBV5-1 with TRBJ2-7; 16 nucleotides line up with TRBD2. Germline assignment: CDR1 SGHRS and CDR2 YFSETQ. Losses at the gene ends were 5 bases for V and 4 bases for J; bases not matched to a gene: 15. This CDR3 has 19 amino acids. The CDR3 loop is CASSSTGTSGRASSYEQYF. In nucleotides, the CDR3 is TGCGCCAGCAGTTCGACTGGGACTAGCGGGAGGGCCTCCTCATACGAGCAGTACTTC. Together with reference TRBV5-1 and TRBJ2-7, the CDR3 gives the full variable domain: KAGVTQTPRYLIKTRGQQVTLSCSPISGHRSVSWYQQTPGQGLQFLFEYFSETQRNKGNFPGRFSGRQFSNSRSEMNVSTLELGDSALYLCASSSTGTSGRASSYEQYFGPGTRLTVT.

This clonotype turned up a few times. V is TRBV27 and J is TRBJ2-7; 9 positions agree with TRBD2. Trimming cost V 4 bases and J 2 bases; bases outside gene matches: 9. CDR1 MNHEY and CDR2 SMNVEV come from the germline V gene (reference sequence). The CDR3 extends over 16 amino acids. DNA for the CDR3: TGTGCCAGCAGTTCCTCTTTGGTAGCGGGAGCCTACGAGCAGTACTTC. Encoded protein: CASSSSLVAGAYEQYF.

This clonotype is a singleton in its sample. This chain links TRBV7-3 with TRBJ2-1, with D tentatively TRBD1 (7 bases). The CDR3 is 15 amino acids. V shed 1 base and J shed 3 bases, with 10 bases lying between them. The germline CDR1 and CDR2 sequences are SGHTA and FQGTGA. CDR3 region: CASSLSQGGYNEQFF. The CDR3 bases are TGTGCCAGCAGCTTAAGTCAGGGGGGCTACAATGAGCAGTTCTTC.

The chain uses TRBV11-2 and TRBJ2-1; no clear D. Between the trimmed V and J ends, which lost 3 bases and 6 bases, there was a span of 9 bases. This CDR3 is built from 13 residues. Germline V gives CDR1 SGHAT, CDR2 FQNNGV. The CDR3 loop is CASSLGRFNEQFF. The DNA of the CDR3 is TGTGCCAGCAGCTTGGGCCGGTTCAATGAGCAGTTCTTC.

The CDR3 reads CASNRQPQHF. The DNA for the CDR3 is TGTGCCAGCAATCGACAGCCCCAGCATTTT. The rearrangement joins TRBV6-2 or TRBV6-3 to TRBJ1-5; no clear D gene. Germline V gene lookup returns CDR1 MNHEY and CDR2 SVGEGT. The CDR3 consists of 10 residues. Trimming pared 7 bases from V and 7 bases from J, leaving 5 bases between.

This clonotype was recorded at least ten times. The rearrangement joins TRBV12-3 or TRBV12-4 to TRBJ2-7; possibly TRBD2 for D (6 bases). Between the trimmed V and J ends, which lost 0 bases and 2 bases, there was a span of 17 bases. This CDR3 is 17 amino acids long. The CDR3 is CASSLALGGIRTYEQYF. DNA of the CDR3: TGTGCCAGCAGTTTAGCGCTTGGGGGGATAAGGACCTACGAGCAGTACTTC.

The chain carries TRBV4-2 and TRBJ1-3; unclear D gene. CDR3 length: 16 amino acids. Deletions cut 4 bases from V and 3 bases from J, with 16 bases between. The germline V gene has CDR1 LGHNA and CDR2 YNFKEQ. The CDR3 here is CASSPGMPDYGNTIYF. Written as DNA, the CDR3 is TGTGCCAGCAGCCCAGGAATGCCCGATTATGGAAACACCATATATTTT.

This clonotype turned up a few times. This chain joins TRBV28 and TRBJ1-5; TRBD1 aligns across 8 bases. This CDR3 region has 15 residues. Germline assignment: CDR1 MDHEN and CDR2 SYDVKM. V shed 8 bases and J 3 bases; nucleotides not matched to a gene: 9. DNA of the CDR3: TGTGCCAGCGGGGAAGAGACAGGGGACAATCAGCCCCAGCATTTT. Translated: CASGEETGDNQPQHF. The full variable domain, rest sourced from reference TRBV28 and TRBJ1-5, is DVKVTQSSRYLVKRTGEKVFLECVQDMDHENMFWYRQDPGLGLRLIYFSYDVKMKEKGDIPEGYSVSREKKERFSLILESASTNQTSMYLCASGEETGDNQPQHFGDGTRLSIL.